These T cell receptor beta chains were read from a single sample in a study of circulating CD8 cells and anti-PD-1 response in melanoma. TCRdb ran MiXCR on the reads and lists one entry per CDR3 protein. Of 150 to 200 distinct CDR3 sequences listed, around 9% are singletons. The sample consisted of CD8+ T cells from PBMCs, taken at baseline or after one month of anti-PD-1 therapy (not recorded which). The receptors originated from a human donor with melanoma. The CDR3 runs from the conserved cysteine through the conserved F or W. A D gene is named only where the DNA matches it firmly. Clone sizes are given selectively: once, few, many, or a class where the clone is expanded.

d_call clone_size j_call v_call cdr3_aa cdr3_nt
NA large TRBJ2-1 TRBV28 CASNFGTGGMNEQFF TGTGCCAGCAATTTTGGAACAGGAGGAATGAATGAGCAGTTCTTC
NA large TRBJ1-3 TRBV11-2 CASSLANTIYF TGTGCCAGCAGCTTAGCCAACACCATATATTTT
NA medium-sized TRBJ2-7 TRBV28 CASSLHGSLAYEQYF TGTGCCAGCAGTTTACATGGCAGCCTGGCCTACGAGCAGTACTTC
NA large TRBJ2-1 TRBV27 CASSLILSSYNEQFF TGTGCCAGCAGTTTGATCCTGAGCTCCTACAATGAGCAGTTCTTC
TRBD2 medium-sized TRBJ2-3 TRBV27 CASSPPASGDTDTQYF TGTGCCAGCAGTCCCCCGGCTAGCGGGGACACAGATACGCAGTATTTT
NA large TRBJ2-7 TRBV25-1 CAKSNFYEQYF TGTGCCAAAAGCAATTTCTACGAGCAGTACTTC
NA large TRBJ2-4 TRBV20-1 CSAPSLREIVNIQYF TGCAGTGCTCCCTCCCTAAGGGAAATAGTAAACATTCAGTACTTC
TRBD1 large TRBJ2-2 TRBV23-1 CASSHLDRGVNTGELFF TGCGCCAGCAGTCATCTGGACAGGGGCGTGAACACCGGGGAGCTGTTTTTT
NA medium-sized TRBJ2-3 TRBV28 CASSLEPTDTQYF TGTGCCAGCTCCCTAGAGCCCACAGATACGCAGTATTTT
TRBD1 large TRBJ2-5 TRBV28 CASSRDRDETQYF TGTGCCAGCAGCCGCGACAGGGACGAGACCCAGTACTTC
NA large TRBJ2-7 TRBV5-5 CASSLAGGGGYEQYF TGTGCCAGCAGCTTGGCAGGGGGGGGCGGCTACGAGCAGTACTTC
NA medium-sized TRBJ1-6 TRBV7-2 CASSLGVIRGAYNSPRHF TGTGCCAGCAGCTTAGGGGTCATAAGGGGCGCCTATAATTCACCCCGCCACTTT
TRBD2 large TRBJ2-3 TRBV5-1 CASSTGLAGGRQYF TGCGCCAGCAGCACAGGACTAGCGGGGGGCAGGCAGTATTTT
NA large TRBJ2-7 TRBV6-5 CASSYGRKPYEQYF TGTGCCAGCAGTTATGGCAGGAAACCTTACGAGCAGTACTTC
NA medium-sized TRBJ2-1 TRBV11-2 CASSLANEQFF TGTGCCAGCAGCTTAGCGAATGAGCAGTTCTTC
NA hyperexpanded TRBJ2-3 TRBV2 CASARTHGLSTDTQYF TGTGCCAGCGCCCGAACTCATGGTCTGAGCACAGATACGCAGTATTTT
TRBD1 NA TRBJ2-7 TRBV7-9 CASSTGTAYEQYF TGTGCCAGCAGCACCGGGACAGCCTACGAGCAGTACTTC
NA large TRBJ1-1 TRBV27 CASMRGGTEAFF TGTGCCAGCATGAGGGGTGGCACTGAAGCTTTCTTT
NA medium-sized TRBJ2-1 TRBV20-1 CSSNEQFF TGCAGCTCCAATGAGCAGTTCTTC
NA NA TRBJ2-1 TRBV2 CASSDPSEATSDEQFF TGTGCCAGCAGTGATCCCTCCGAAGCCACGTCAGATGAGCAGTTCTTC
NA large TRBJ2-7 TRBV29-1 CSVEGAESSYEQYF TGCAGCGTTGAGGGGGCGGAATCCTCCTACGAGCAGTACTTC
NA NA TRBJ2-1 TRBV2 CASSAPRTTGGQFF TGTGCCAGCAGTGCCCCACGGACAACTGGTGGGCAGTTCTTC
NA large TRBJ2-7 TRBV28 CASSFSSDREGKPYEQYF TGTGCCAGCAGTTTTTCCTCAGACAGGGAGGGAAAACCCTACGAGCAGTACTTC
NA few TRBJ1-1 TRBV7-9 CASSVQGQPNTEAFF TGTGCCAGCAGCGTCCAAGGACAACCGAACACTGAAGCTTTCTTT
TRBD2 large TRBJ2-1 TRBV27 CASSLTSGINNEQFF TGTGCCAGCAGTTTGACTAGCGGGATAAACAATGAGCAGTTCTTC
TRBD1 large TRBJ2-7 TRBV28 CASNRGQAISYEQYF TGTGCCAGCAACAGAGGACAGGCTATTAGCTACGAGCAGTACTTC
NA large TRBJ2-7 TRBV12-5 CAARIAEQYF TGTGCTGCGCGAATAGCCGAGCAGTACTTC
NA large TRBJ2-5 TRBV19 CASSEMGREETQYF TGTGCCAGTAGTGAAATGGGACGCGAAGAGACCCAGTACTTC
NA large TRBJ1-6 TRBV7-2 CASSLGVIRGAYNSPLHF TGTGCCAGCAGCTTAGGGGTCATAAGGGGCGCCTATAATTCACCCCTCCACTTT
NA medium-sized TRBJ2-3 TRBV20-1 CSARDSLTGTSTDTQYF TGCAGTGCCCGGGACAGCCTAACGGGGACTAGCACAGATACGCAGTATTTT
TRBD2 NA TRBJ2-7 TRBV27 CASRERTSGTEHEQYF TGTGCCAGCAGGGAACGGACTAGCGGGACGGAGCACGAGCAGTACTTC
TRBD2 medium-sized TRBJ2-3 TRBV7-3 CASSSGLAITDTQYF TGTGCCAGCAGTTCCGGACTAGCCATCACAGATACGCAGTATTTT
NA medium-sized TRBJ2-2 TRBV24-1 CATSEIRGDTGELFF TGTGCCACCAGTGAGATCAGGGGAGACACCGGGGAGCTGTTTTTT
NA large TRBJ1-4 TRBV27 CASRATSGGWRDATNEKLFF TGTGCCAGCAGAGCTACCTCAGGAGGATGGAGGGATGCAACTAATGAAAAACTGTTTTTT
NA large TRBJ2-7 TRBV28 CASRVRVAFYEQYF TGTGCCAGCAGGGTAAGGGTGGCCTTCTACGAGCAGTACTTC
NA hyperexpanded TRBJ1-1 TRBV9 CASSVAPKMNTEAFF TGTGCCAGCAGCGTAGCCCCAAAGATGAACACTGAAGCTTTCTTT
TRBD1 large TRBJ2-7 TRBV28 CASSLGQEHPYEQYF TGTGCCAGCAGTTTGGGACAGGAGCATCCCTACGAGCAGTACTTC
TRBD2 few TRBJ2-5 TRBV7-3 CASSRLAGGVETQYF TGTGCCAGCAGTAGACTAGCGGGAGGAGTAGAGACCCAGTACTTC
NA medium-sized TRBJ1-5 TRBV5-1 CASSFEGDQPQHF TGCGCCAGCAGCTTTGAGGGAGATCAGCCCCAGCATTTT